This T cell receptor (beta chain) originates from a study of CD4 T cells in relation to SARS-CoV-2 and coronaviruses (dated by TCRdb to the early 2020s). With respect to the entire study: In the ViraFEST assay, PBMCs were grown with antigen for roughly 10 days, and TCR beta CDR3s were then sequenced to identify antigen-specific clonal expansions. An HIV-1 Nef peptide pool or a no-peptide culture served as the negative reference condition. Patient-derived lymphoblastoid cell lines were used to map the HLA restriction of shared crossreactive spike epitopes. The study assessed, at the TCR clonotype level, memory CD4+ T cell crossreactivity between SARS-CoV-2 and common cold coronavirus spike proteins. Samples from a few pre-COVID donors and the naive versus memory experiments were sequenced with the Adaptive Biotechnologies TCR-sequencing kit; other data were Illumina-based. A different, Illumina-based TCR-beta assay was used to sequence expansion assays from other donors in the study. The full study reports these points: About 65% of donors had memory CD4+ clonotypes that crossrecognized SARS-CoV-2 and at least one common cold coronavirus spike. Since the crossreactivity analysis centred on spike protein, crossreactivity against other viral proteins was not assessed. Pre-pandemic and post-infection samples were not both contributed by any donor, so tracing of the source of pre-existing responses was limited. The study was limited by small numbers of patients and tested TCRs. Significantly weaker SARS-CoV-2-driven expansion was shown by crossreactive clones than by monoreactive clones, consistent with antigenic imprinting.

V is shortened by 0 bases, J by 4 bases, and the region joining them spans 8 bases. For CDR1 and CDR2, the germline V gene lists LGHNA and YSLEER. The CDR3 spans 14 residues, from the cysteine through the phenylalanine. The retained sequence is limited to the CDR3, 42 bases, with the frame set at the first base. Library prep was done by the immunoSEQ multiplex PCR assay. Regarding the original processing steps: During preprocessing, nonproductive sequences were removed, along with CDR3s that did not begin with C, did not end with F or W, or were shorter than 7 amino acids. Antigen-specific clonotypes were called with the MANAFEST web app on the basis of expansion relative to the reference and to other culture wells. A clone was considered positive if the clone showed significant expansion compared with the reference culture in 2 of 3 replicate wells at an FDR below 0.05. To be called positive, a clone also had to show significant expansion compared with every other tandem well and an odds ratio greater than 5. CDR3 homology was quantified as pairwise Levenshtein distance, calculated with the stringdist R package after three terminal residues were trimmed from each end. What TCRdb holds here is the immuneACCESS table cut down to in-frame rearrangements. Part of the clones is not present; checked against another copy, under half of the missing clones reflect an unresolved V gene, and the others are unexplained. Clone size and the V and J calls come from that table; the DNA yielded D and trimming. This sample is represented by around 24,000 clones; about four fifths of them were singletons. The top ten clones comprise about 10% of the sample.

CD4+ T cells from unexposed donors were collected before the COVID-19 pandemic (2011-2018). The EasySep CD4+ T cell isolation kit was used to isolate CD4+ T cells once the cultures had run for nine to eleven days. As cell numbers permitted, CD4+ T cells from unexposed donors were tested for reactivity to SARS-CoV-2 S and N and to four common cold coronavirus spike pools. Each well held a few million PBMCs cultured in IMDM containing about 5.3% human AB serum and about 9.4 IU/ml IL-2. Half of the culture medium was replaced with fresh IL-2-containing medium on days 3 and 7. Each peptide culture condition was generally run in triplicate replicate wells. Leukapheresis product for the unexposed donors was purchased commercially. Ficoll-Paque PLUS gradient centrifugation was used to isolate PBMCs from leukapheresis product or whole blood. PBMCs were either used fresh in the expansion assay or cryopreserved at -140 degrees C. The QIAamp Micro DNA Kit was used to extract genomic DNA from the CD4+ T cells.

Comments on this clone: Its target antigen remains unknown. Base qualities are not recorded, but no much larger clone differs from it by a single base.

Source material: CD4+ T cells from PBMCs, cultured in vitro. The clonotype originates from a human donor in good health. This chain joins TRBV4-3 to TRBJ2-3; the D gene is not confidently resolved. The CDR3 in this case is CASSQDGEADTQYF. The sequence in DNA is TGCGCCAGCAGCCAAGATGGTGAGGCAGATACGCAGTATTTT.